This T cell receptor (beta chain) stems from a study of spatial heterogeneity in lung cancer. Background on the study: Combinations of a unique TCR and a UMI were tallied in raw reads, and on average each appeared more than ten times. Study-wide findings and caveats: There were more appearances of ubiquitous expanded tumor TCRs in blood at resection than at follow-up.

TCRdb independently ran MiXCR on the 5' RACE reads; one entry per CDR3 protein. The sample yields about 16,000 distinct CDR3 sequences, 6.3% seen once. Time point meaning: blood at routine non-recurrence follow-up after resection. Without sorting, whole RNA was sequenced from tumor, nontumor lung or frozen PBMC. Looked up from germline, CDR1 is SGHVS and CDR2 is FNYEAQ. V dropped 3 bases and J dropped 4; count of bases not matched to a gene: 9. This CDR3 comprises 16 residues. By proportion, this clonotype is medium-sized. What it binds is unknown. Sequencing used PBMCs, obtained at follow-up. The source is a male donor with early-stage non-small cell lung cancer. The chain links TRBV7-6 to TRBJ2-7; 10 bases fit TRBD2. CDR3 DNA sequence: TGTGCCAGCAGCTTGGAAGGGACTAGCGTGGGGTACGAGCAGTACTTC. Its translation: CASSLEGTSVGYEQYF.